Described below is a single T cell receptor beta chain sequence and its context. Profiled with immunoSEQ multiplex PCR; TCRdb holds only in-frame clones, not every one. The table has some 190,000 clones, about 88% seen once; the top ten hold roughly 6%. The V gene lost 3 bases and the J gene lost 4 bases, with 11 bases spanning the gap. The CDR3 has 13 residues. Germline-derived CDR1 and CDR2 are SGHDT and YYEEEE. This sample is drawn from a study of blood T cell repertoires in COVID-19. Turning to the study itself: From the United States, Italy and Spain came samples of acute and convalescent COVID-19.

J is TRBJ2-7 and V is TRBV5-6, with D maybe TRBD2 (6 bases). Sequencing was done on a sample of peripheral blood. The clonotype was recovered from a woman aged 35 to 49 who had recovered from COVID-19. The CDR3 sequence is CASSSGRGYEQYF. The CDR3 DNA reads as TGTGCCAGCAGCTCCGGCCGGGGGTACGAGCAGTACTTC.